What follows describes a single TCR beta chain. Its antigen is currently unknown. Read data end 3 residues before the CDR3 end; the end is taken from the germline J gene. Generated by immunoSEQ multiplex PCR, the TCRdb table keeps only in-frame clones and is missing some. The specimen's table records more than 30,000 clones. This entry comes from a study of T cells in women clearing cervical HPV infection. Study findings and constraints: Timing of associations relative to infection is unclear; T-cell subsets were not isolated.

The germline V gene has CDR1 SGHRS and CDR2 YFSETQ. This CDR3 has 15 residues. V dropped 2 bases and J dropped 7; count of bases not matched to a gene: 6. This receptor was identified in a woman between 18 and 70 years old with a cervical HPV16 infection that either progressed to CIN3+ or cleared (not recorded which). V and J are TRBV5-1 and TRBJ1-4; 9 nucleotides line up with TRBD1. Sequencing input: blood buffy coat. CDR3 protein: CASSFSGTGSEKLFF. Partial CDR3 DNA: TGCGCCAGCAGCTTCTCCGGGACAGGGAGTGAAAAA.